The clone carrying this TCR beta chain was detected a few times. Its antigen is as yet unknown. TCRdb itself ran the reads through MiXCR, one entry per CDR3 protein. The sample carries hundreds of thousands of distinct CDR3 sequences, 33% recorded once. This specimen comes from a study of T cell repertoires in cytomegalovirus infection. Findings and caveats of the study: HLA-C-restricted CMV-specific TCR beta clonotypes prevailed in the ex vivo response. Cumulative public TCR beta family frequency identified CMV carriers with the relevant HLA.

Germline V lookup: CDR1 ENHRY, CDR2 SYGVKD. The CDR3 is 13 amino acids. V lost 8 bases, J lost 4 bases, and 12 bases lay in between. This TCR derives from a human donor in good health (CMV status not recorded). Some clones in this sample may be carry-over from other donors' samples. The chain joins TRBV10-3 to TRBJ1-5; D unresolved. The specimen comprised cultured PBMCs, sampled from culture after CMV antigen stimulation. The CDR3 DNA reads as TGTGCCATCCGGGGAGGAGAGAATCAGCCCCAGCATTTT. Encoded protein: CAIRGGENQPQHF.